This T cell receptor beta chain is drawn from a study of T cells in Graves' hyperthyroidism and ophthalmopathy. Study-wide results and caveats: Most expanded thyroid clonotypes above 0.001 also appeared in blood. The model made its ophthalmopathy prediction, and onset followed a median around 6.9 months later.

This clonotype was detected only a few times. Its antigen is unidentified. Trimming stripped 0 bases from V and 2 bases from J, with 12 bases between. Germline CDR1 is SGHDT and CDR2 is YYEEEE. CDR3 length: 15 amino acids. Authors of the study amplified TCR beta CDR3 regions from RNA transcripts. RT-PCR in the first round (using the HTBI primer set) targeted the TCR CDR3. Via MiXCR, TCRdb re-called the multiplex PCR reads, giving one row per CDR3 protein. The sample consists of approximately 610,000 distinct CDR3 sequences, over 15% of them appearing once. Graves' hyperthyroidism is called stable when ophthalmopathy does not progress within 18 months.

The sequenced sample consisted of blood. The sequence derives from a woman under 30 with Graves' hyperthyroidism. The chain carries TRBV5-6 and TRBJ2-7; weak D call: TRBD2 (6 bases). The CDR3 coding sequence is TGTGCCAGCAGCTTGGTGTCTAGCGATCCCTACGAGCAGTACTTC. Translated: CASSLVSSDPYEQYF.